A selection of T cell receptor beta chains follows, all from one sample in a study of tumor-infiltrating lymphocytes in localized non-small cell lung cancer. Only in-frame clones appear in the TCRdb table, and some are missing; sequencing was by immunoSEQ multiplex PCR. The top ten clones hold less than 25% of a sample with approximately 9,900 clones, 60% to 80% of them seen once. Sequencing was done on a sample of lung tumor tissue. These receptors came from a human donor with non-small cell lung cancer. The CDR3 runs from the conserved cysteine through the conserved F or W. A D gene is named only where the DNA matches it firmly. Clone size is not always given. Where it is, it says once, few, many or a class for expanded clones.

TRBJ2-7 | TRBD2 | TRBV10-1 | - | CASSDSASGTYEQYF | TGCGCCAGCAGTGACTCGGCTAGCGGGACCTACGAGCAGTACTTC
TRBJ2-1 | - | TRBV5-3 | - | CARSLGRSDNEQFF | TGTGCCAGAAGCTTGGGGAGGTCCGATAATGAGCAGTTCTTC
TRBJ2-3 | TRBD1 | TRBV5-1 | few | CASRPGQGDGTQYF | TGCGCCAGCAGGCCGGGACAGGGTGACGGTACGCAGTATTTT
TRBJ1-2 | - | TRBV5-1 | few | CASSVAVNYGYTF | TGCGCCAGCAGCGTGGCAGTCAACTATGGCTACACCTTC
TRBJ2-4 | - | TRBV29-1 | - | CSVEDRGGGPKNIQYF | TGCAGCGTTGAAGATAGAGGCGGAGGGCCCAAAAACATTCAGTACTTC
TRBJ1-3 | - | TRBV18 | - | CASSPKGDPGNTIYF | TGTGCCAGCTCACCTAAGGGGGACCCTGGAAACACCATATATTTT
TRBJ2-5 | TRBD1 | TRBV5-1 | - | CASSLGDRDRETQYF | TGCGCCAGCAGCTTGGGGGACAGGGACCGGGAGACCCAGTACTTC
TRBJ2-5 | TRBD2 | TRBV5-4 | - | CASSFRIAGVGETQYF | TGTGCCAGCAGCTTCCGCATAGCGGGGGTAGGAGAGACCCAGTACTTC
TRBJ2-1 | TRBD2 | TRBV7-9 | - | CASSFLLAGVSYNEQFF | TGTGCCAGCAGCTTCCTTCTAGCGGGGGTCTCCTACAATGAGCAGTTCTTC
TRBJ1-1 | - | TRBV18 | - | CASSPVATAMNTEAFF | TGTGCCAGCTCACCAGTGGCAACGGCAATGAACACTGAAGCTTTCTTT
TRBJ1-1 | - | TRBV11-2 | - | CASSHQRGGAAHTEAFF | TGTGCCAGCAGCCACCAGAGGGGGGGGGCCGCGCACACTGAAGCTTTCTTT
TRBJ1-2 | - | TRBV10-3 | - | CAISESPNYGYTF | TGTGCCATCAGTGAAAGTCCTAACTATGGCTACACCTTC